Each of the 18 T cell receptor beta chains below was sequenced from the same sample in a study of blood T cells in healthy people across ages. With a J-beta primer mix and a sample-barcoded 5' primer, a second PCR ran about 6 to 11 cycles. TCRdb reprocessed the 5' RACE reads via MiXCR and lists one record per CDR3 protein. The sample has around 500,000 distinct CDR3 sequences; more than 45% are singletons. The sequenced material came from blood. The receptors here all came from an elderly man in good health.

This chain connects TRBV5-1 to TRBJ2-2, with no clear D. CDR1 and CDR2 from the germline V gene are SGHRS and YFSETQ. The ends were cut back, 4 bases at V and 0 bases at J, with 10 bases in the middle. The CDR3 totals 15 residues. The DNA of the CDR3 is TGCGCCAGCAGCCCCGTCGTCTCGAACACCGGGGAGCTGTTTTTT. Translation: CASSPVVSNTGELFF.

The CDR3 DNA reads TGCAGTGCGATGGCCCCAACAGGGGATTCTATCACAGATACGCAGTATTTT. It translates to CSAMAPTGDSITDTQYF. The chain has TRBV20-1 and TRBJ2-3; 7 nucleotides line up with TRBD1. CDR3 length: 17 amino acids. J lost 2 bases, V lost 6 bases, and 17 bases had no gene match. Per germline, CDR1 DFQATT and CDR2 SNEGSKA (reference sequence).

The chain links TRBV28 to TRBJ2-5, with TRBD1 as a possible D gene (6 bases). V was clipped by 7 bases and J by 2 bases, with 14 bases between them. CDR1 and CDR2 from the germline V gene are MDHEN and SYDVKM. This CDR3 has 14 residues. For the CDR3, the DNA is TGTGCCAGCATCACGGACAGAGGGCAAGAGACCCAGTACTTC. It encodes CASITDRGQETQYF.

The J gene is TRBJ2-7, the V gene TRBV6-2 or TRBV6-3; 11 positions agree with TRBD2. Trimming took 0 bases from V and 0 from J; bases not matched to a gene: 13. This CDR3 is 20 amino acids long. Germline CDR1 MNHEY, CDR2 SVGEGT. The CDR3 is CASSYSAQLAGGRSSYEQYF. The CDR3 bases are TGTGCCAGCAGTTACTCGGCCCAGCTAGCGGGGGGCCGGAGCTCCTACGAGCAGTACTTC.

The chain uses TRBV29-1 and TRBJ2-7; D is unclear. The CDR3 loop spans 15 amino acids. Germline V CDR1 and CDR2: SQVTM, ANQGSEA. V dropped 5 bases and J dropped 3 bases, with 20 bases sitting between them. The CDR3 DNA sequence: TGCAGCGTTCAACCCCCCCAGATCCCAGGCTACGAGCAGTACTTC. Translating it yields CSVQPPQIPGYEQYF.

The CDR3 DNA sequence: TGTGCCAGCAGTGAGGGGGCTCCCTACAATGAGCAGTTCTTC. Its protein product is CASSEGAPYNEQFF. This chain connects TRBV27 to TRBJ2-1; 7 nucleotides agree with TRBD1. V lost 5 bases, J lost 2 bases, and 3 bases stayed unmatched. The CDR3 extends over 14 amino acids. The germline V gene encodes CDR1 MNHEY and CDR2 SMNVEV (reference sequence).

As concerns this clonotype: Compared with germline, one end of the junction differs, possibly owing to a read error. This chain joins TRBV25-1 and TRBJ2-3; D might be TRBD1 (5 bases). Germline lookup yields CDR1 MGHDK and CDR2 SYGVNS. The CDR3 runs 13 residues. For the CDR3, the DNA is TGTGCCAGCATCCCTCCCGTGACAGATTCGCAGTATTTT. This translates into CASIPPVTDSQYF. The variable domain in full, with the rest retrieved from reference TRBV25-1 and TRBJ2-3, is EADIYQTPRYLVIGTGKKITLECSQTMGHDKMYWYQQDPGMELHLIHYSYGVNSTEKGDLSSESTVSRIRTEHFPLTLESARPSHTSQYLCASIPPVTDSQYFGPGTRLTVL.

The gene calls are TRBV28 and TRBJ2-1, with TRBD1 identical over 8 bases. The V gene end was trimmed by 8 bases and the J gene end by 0 bases; junction bases not matched to a gene: 6. Germline CDR1 MDHEN, CDR2 SYDVKM. This CDR3 is built from 15 residues. The CDR3 region has the DNA TGTGCCAGCGAGAACAGGGGGAGCTCCTACAATGAGCAGTTCTTC. This translates into CASENRGSSYNEQFF.

This clonotype has just a few counts. The genes are TRBV28 and TRBJ1-2, with D unresolved. Trimming stripped 2 bases from V and 2 bases from J, with 12 bases between. Germline CDR1 and CDR2: MDHEN and SYDVKM. CDR3 size: 15 residues. The CDR3 DNA sequence: TGTGCCAGCAGTTTAGGCAGGAGAGCGAACTATGGCTACACCTTC. Translation: CASSLGRRANYGYTF.

The rearrangement uses TRBV7-2 and TRBJ2-3; D unclear. The CDR3 consists of 13 residues. Per the germline V gene, CDR1 is SGHTA and CDR2 is FQGNSA. Trimming cost V 2 bases and J 6 bases, with 9 bases left between them. CDR3 in amino acids: CASSLRFRDTQYF. The CDR3 DNA reads TGTGCCAGCAGCTTAAGATTCAGGGATACGCAGTATTTT.

In its sample, this clonotype was seen a few times. The rearrangement joins TRBV27 to TRBJ2-7; no definite D call. This CDR3 comprises 12 residues. CDR1 and CDR2 (germline): MNHEY, SMNVEV (reference sequence). Trimming left V 8 bases short and J 3 bases short, with 11 bases between. The CDR3 is CASVGSYYEQYF. In nucleotides, the CDR3 is TGTGCCAGCGTCGGCAGTTACTACGAGCAGTACTTC.

CDR3 nucleotides: TGTGCCAGCGTAGGCTGGAGGGACGGCTATGGCTACACCTTC. Translating it yields CASVGWRDGYGYTF. This chain connects TRBV6-5 to TRBJ1-2; D might be TRBD1 (5 bases). Per germline, CDR1 MNHEY and CDR2 SVGAGI. This CDR3 comprises 14 residues. V lost 8 bases, J lost 4 bases, and 17 bases lay in between.

This sequence joins TRBV6-1 and TRBJ2-7; 11 nucleotides align to TRBD2. V lost 6 bases, J lost 4 bases, and 8 bases stayed unmatched. The CDR3 loop spans 15 amino acids. Germline V gene lookup returns CDR1 MNHNS and CDR2 SASEGT. The DNA for the CDR3 is TGTGCCAGCAGGCTTCCCGGGACTAGCGGATACGAGCAGTACTTC. It encodes CASRLPGTSGYEQYF.

There are many counts of this clonotype. V usage is TRBV6-6 and J usage is TRBJ1-5; D is possibly TRBD1 (6 bases). V gave up 4 bases and J gave up 1 base, with 14 bases separating them. Germline CDR1 and CDR2: MNHNY and SVGAGI (reference sequence). This CDR3 spans 16 amino acids. CDR3 in amino acids: CASSFAGAWSNQPQHF. CDR3 nucleotide sequence: TGTGCCAGCAGTTTTGCAGGGGCATGGAGCAATCAGCCCCAGCATTTT.

V and J are TRBV5-1 and TRBJ2-1; D unresolved. Germline V gene data show CDR1 as SGHRS and CDR2 as YFSETQ. The CDR3 covers 15 residues. Trimming stripped 4 bases from V and 6 bases from J, with 17 bases between. The CDR3 coding sequence is TGCGCCAGCAGCCTCAGTACTCGAACGTGCAATGAGCAGTTCTTC. It encodes CASSLSTRTCNEQFF.

The J gene is TRBJ2-3, the V gene TRBV29-1; 8 nucleotides line up with TRBD2. The CDR3 runs to 13 residues. Trimming removed 6 bases from V and 1 base from J; junction bases left unmatched: 3. CDR1 and CDR2 (germline): SQVTM, ANQGSEA. The CDR3 DNA follows: TGCAGCGTCATGACTAGCGGCACAGATACGCAGTATTTT. Its protein is CSVMTSGTDTQYF.

A remark on this clonotype: This may arise from a read error, as a much more abundant clone is one base away. The chain is built from TRBV29-1 and TRBJ2-7; TRBD2 is a possible D gene (5 bases). The CDR3 contains 13 residues. CDR1 and CDR2 (germline): SQVTM, ANQGSEA. This chain's CDR3 is CSVAWTGAYKQYF. The CDR3 DNA reads as TGCAGCGTTGCATGGACTGGAGCCTACAAGCAGTACTTC.

The chain is built from TRBV10-3 and TRBJ2-7, with TRBD1 matching over 11 bases. This CDR3 is 15 amino acids long. With V trimmed by 7 bases and J by 7 bases, 12 bases remained unmatched. Germline CDR1 reads ENHRY; CDR2 reads SYGVKD. The CDR3 sequence is CAINRPGTGGSEQYF. The CDR3 nucleotides are TGTGCCATCAACCGTCCCGGGACAGGGGGAAGTGAGCAGTACTTC.